What follows are 14 T cell receptor beta chains derived from one specimen sequenced in a study of human T cells and chemical hapten exposure. TCRdb recomputed calls from the RACE reads with MiXCR, one row per CDR3 protein. Of 120,000 or so distinct CDR3 sequences in the sample, roughly an eighth were seen once. Time point: patch test 1, 2 weeks after DPC sensitization. Treatment: therapeutic diphenylcyclopropenone sensitization with weekly scalp DPC. Here the sequenced sample was whole blood, taken in connection with sensitization to the hapten diphenylcyclopropenone (DPC). All receptors come from a man younger than 35 with alopecia areata. Some clones in this sample may be carry-over from other donors' samples.

There are many counts of this clonotype. The genes are TRBV7-2 and TRBJ2-5, with a tentative D call TRBD2 (5 bases). V was cut by 2 bases and J by 2 bases, with 12 bases left in between. The CDR3 extends over 15 amino acids. Germline CDR1 and CDR2: SGHTA and FQGNSA. The CDR3 DNA is TGTGCCAGCAGCTTAAGCTGGAGGCATCAAGAGACCCAGTACTTC. Translated: CASSLSWRHQETQYF.

CDR3 DNA sequence: TGTGCCAGCAGCTTTCCGGTCTCTGGAAACACCATATATTTT. Its protein product is CASSFPVSGNTIYF. V is TRBV11-2 and J is TRBJ1-3, with D unresolved. The CDR3 totals 14 residues. Trimming removed 3 bases from V and 0 bases from J, with 6 bases in between. The germline gives CDR1 SGHAT, CDR2 FQNNGV.

This clonotype has only a few counts. V gene TRBV7-2 combines with J gene TRBJ2-3; the D is unclear. The V gene's germline CDR1 is SGHTA and CDR2 FQGNSA. There are 14 residues in the CDR3. Between the trimmed V and J ends, which lost 2 bases and 0 bases, there was a span of 6 bases. The CDR3 spells CASSLSRSTDTQYF. The DNA for the CDR3 is TGTGCCAGCAGCTTAAGCAGGAGCACAGATACGCAGTATTTT.

This sequence joins TRBV10-3 and TRBJ1-2; the D is unclear. CDR1 is ENHRY and CDR2 is SYGVKD in the germline V gene. CDR3 length equals 11 residues. The V and J ends lost 2 bases and 6 bases respectively, with 4 bases between them. The CDR3 DNA is TGTGCCATCAGTGAGAGGGATGGCTACACCTTC. Amino acid sequence: CAISERDGYTF.

The gene calls are TRBV5-1 and TRBJ2-1; 7 bases line up with TRBD2. V shed 4 bases and J 14 bases; nucleotides not matched to a gene: 15. The CDR3 sequence is 14 residues long. From germline, CDR1 is SGHRS and CDR2 YFSETQ. CDR3 sequence (DNA): TGCGCCAGCAGCCCCGGCCTGGGTCGCGGGAGCGAGTTCTTC. Protein: CASSPGLGRGSEFF.

This clonotype was seen a handful of times. The V call is TRBV12-3 or TRBV12-4, the J call TRBJ1-4, with 10 bases lining up with TRBD1. This CDR3 region has 14 residues. The trim removed 4 bases at V and 8 bases at J, leaving 4 bases unmatched. CDR3 region: CASSWTGGGEKLFF. CDR3 DNA: TGTGCCAGCAGTTGGACAGGGGGGGGCGAAAAACTGTTTTTT.

The chain employs TRBV11-2 and TRBJ2-6; D is unclear. The germline V and J ends were trimmed by 0 bases and 2 bases, with 17 bases remaining between them. The CDR3 sequence is 19 residues long. Germline CDR1 and CDR2: SGHAT and FQNNGV. The CDR3 loop reads CASSLDGPRRRTGANVLTF. In DNA form, the CDR3 reads TGTGCCAGCAGCTTAGATGGTCCCCGGCGAAGGACTGGGGCCAACGTCCTGACTTTC.

This clonotype was observed a single time. The V gene is TRBV6-2 or TRBV6-3, the J gene TRBJ2-7; tentative D call: TRBD1 (5 bases). CDR1 is MNHEY and CDR2 is SVGEGT in the germline V gene. V gave up 6 bases and J gave up 5 bases, with 8 bases separating them. This CDR3 spans 11 amino acids. The CDR3 DNA sequence: TGTGCCAGCAGGGGGCACGACGAGCAGTACTTC. The encoded protein is CASRGHDEQYF.

This clonotype occurred a few times. The J gene is TRBJ1-5, the V gene TRBV10-3; TRBD1 aligns across 9 bases. V dropped 0 bases and J dropped 0; count of bases not matched to a gene: 9. Germline V gives CDR1 ENHRY, CDR2 SYGVKD. The CDR3 sequence is 19 residues long. In DNA, the CDR3 is TGTGCCATCAGTGAGTCCGGGACAGGGACCCTCAATAGCAATCAGCCCCAGCATTTT. This encodes CAISESGTGTLNSNQPQHF.

The sample holds many counts of this clonotype. The chain employs TRBV7-2 and TRBJ1-3, with D possibly being TRBD1 (5 bases). The CDR3 length is 14 residues. Germline loops: CDR1 SGHTA, CDR2 FQGNSA. The V end lost 3 bases, the J end lost 0 bases, and 6 bases lay between the germline ends. CDR3 sequence reads: CASSFDSSGNTIYF. The CDR3, as DNA: TGTGCCAGCAGCTTTGACAGCTCTGGAAACACCATATATTTT.

In its sample, this clonotype was seen a few times. The chain joins TRBV7-9 to TRBJ1-6; tentative D call: TRBD1 (6 bases). From germline, CDR1 is SEHNR and CDR2 FQNEAQ (reference sequence). The CDR3 covers 16 residues. V was pared by 1 base and J by 4 bases, with 11 bases between. In DNA form, the CDR3 reads TGTGCCAGCAGCTTAGGACAGGCCGTTTATAATTCACCCCTCCACTTT. It codes for CASSLGQAVYNSPLHF.

This clonotype has at least ten counts. This chain links TRBV7-3 with TRBJ2-3, with D possibly matching TRBD2 (8 bases). The ends were cut back, 4 bases at V and 7 bases at J, with 24 bases in the middle. The germline V gene has CDR1 SGHTA and CDR2 FQGTGA. This CDR3 contains 17 residues. This CDR3 is CASSSYTGTRGQNTQYF. The CDR3 nucleotides are TGTGCCAGCAGCTCCTATACCGGGACTAGGGGACAGAATACGCAGTATTTT.

This clonotype was recorded a few times. The chain couples TRBV7-9 to TRBJ2-7, with 9 nucleotides matching TRBD1. Trimming cost V 6 bases and J 5 bases; bases outside gene matches: 5. In germline, CDR1 is SEHNR, CDR2 FQNEAQ (reference sequence). This CDR3 is built from 13 residues. DNA of the CDR3: TGTGCCAGCAGAAACAGGGGGCAAGACGAGCAGTACTTC. Protein: CASRNRGQDEQYF.

This clonotype showed up many times. The chain employs TRBV4-3 and TRBJ1-2; D is uncertain. Trimming shortened V by 0 bases and J by 3 bases, and 11 bases separated the two germline ends. Per the germline V gene, CDR1 is LGHNA and CDR2 is YSLEER. The CDR3 consists of 15 residues. The CDR3 region has the DNA TGCGCCAGCAGCCAAGACGGGCGGGCGGACTATGGCTACACCTTC. This encodes CASSQDGRADYGYTF.